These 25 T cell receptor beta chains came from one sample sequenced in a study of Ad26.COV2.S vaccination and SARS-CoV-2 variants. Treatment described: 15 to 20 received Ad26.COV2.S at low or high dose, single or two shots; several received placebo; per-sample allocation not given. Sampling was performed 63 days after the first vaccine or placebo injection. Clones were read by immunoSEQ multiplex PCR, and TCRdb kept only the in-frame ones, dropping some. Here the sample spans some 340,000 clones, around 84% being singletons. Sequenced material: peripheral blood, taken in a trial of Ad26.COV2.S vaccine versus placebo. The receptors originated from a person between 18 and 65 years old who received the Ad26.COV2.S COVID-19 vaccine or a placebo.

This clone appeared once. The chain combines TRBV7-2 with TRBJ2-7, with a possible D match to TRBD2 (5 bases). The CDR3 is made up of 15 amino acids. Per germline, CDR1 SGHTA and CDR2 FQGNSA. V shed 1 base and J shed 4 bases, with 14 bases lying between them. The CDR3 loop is CASSLEGSGLYEQYF. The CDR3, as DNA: TGTGCCAGCAGCTTAGAAGGGAGTGGGCTGTACGAGCAGTACTTC.

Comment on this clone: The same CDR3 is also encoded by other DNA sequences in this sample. CDR3 in amino acids: CASSPGHRDEKLFF. The DNA of the CDR3 is TGCGCCAGCAGCCCGGGCCACAGGGACGAAAAACTGTTTTTT. The rearrangement links TRBV5-1 to TRBJ1-4, with D maybe TRBD1 (6 bases). This CDR3 is 14 amino acids long. V gave up 4 bases and J gave up 8 bases, with 15 bases separating them. Germline loops: CDR1 SGHRS, CDR2 YFSETQ.

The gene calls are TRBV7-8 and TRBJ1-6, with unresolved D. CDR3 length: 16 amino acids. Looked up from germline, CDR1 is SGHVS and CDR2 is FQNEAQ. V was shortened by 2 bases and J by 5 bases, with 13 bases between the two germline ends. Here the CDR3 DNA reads TGTGCCAGCAGCTTACTAGTCGCCAGAAATAATTCACCCCTCCACTTT. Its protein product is CASSLLVARNNSPLHF. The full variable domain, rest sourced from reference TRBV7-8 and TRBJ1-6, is GAGVSQSPRYKVAKRGQDVALRCDPISGHVSLFWYQQALGQGPEFLTYFQNEAQLDKSGLPSDRFFAERPEGSVSTLKIQRTQQEDSAVYLCASSLLVARNNSPLHFGNGTRLTVT.

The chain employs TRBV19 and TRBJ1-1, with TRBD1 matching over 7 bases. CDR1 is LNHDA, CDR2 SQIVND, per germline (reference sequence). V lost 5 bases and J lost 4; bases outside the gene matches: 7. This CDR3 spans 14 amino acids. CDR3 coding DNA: TGTGCCAGTAGTCAACAGGGGTTTGGCACTGAAGCTTTCTTT. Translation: CASSQQGFGTEAFF.

CDR3 loop: CASSYAQGAPKTQYF. CDR3 sequence (DNA): TGTGCCAGCAGTTACGCGCAGGGGGCGCCGAAGACCCAGTACTTC. The gene calls are TRBV6-2 or TRBV6-3 and TRBJ2-5; 8 nucleotides match TRBD1. V was pared by 2 bases and J by 6 bases, with 8 bases of the junction left unmatched. Germline V gene sequence: CDR1 MNHEY, CDR2 SVGEGT. This CDR3 region has 15 residues.

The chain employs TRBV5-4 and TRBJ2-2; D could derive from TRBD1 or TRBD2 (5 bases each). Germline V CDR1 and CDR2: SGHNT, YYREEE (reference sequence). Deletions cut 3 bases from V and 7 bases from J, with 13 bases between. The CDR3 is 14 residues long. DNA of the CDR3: TGTGCCAGCAGCTGGACCAATGGGGGCGGGGAGCTGTTTTTT. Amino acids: CASSWTNGGGELFF. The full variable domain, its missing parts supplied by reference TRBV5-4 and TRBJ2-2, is ETGVTQSPTHLIKTRGQQVTLRCSSQSGHNTVSWYQQALGQGPQFIFQYYREEENGRGNFPPRFSGLQFPNYSSELNVNALELDDSALYLCASSWTNGGGELFFGEGSRLTVL.

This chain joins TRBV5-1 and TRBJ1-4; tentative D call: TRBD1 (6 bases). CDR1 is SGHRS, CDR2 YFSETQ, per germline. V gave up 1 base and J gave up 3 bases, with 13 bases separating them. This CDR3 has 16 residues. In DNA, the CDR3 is TGCGCCAGCAGCTTGCCGCAGGGGATATCTAATGAAAAACTGTTTTTT. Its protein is CASSLPQGISNEKLFF.

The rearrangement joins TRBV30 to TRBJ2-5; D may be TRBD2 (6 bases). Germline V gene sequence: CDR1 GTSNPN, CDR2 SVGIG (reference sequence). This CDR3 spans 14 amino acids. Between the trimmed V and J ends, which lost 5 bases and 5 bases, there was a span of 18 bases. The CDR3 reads CAWGTLDQGETQYF. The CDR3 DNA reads TGTGCCTGGGGGACTCTTGACCAGGGCGAGACCCAGTACTTC.

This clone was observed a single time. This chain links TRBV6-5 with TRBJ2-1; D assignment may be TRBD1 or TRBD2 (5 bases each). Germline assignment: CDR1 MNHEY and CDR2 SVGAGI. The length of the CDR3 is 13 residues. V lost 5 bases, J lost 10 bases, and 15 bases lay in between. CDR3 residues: CASSRLGGWEQFF. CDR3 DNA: TGTGCCAGCAGTCGACTTGGGGGATGGGAGCAGTTCTTC.

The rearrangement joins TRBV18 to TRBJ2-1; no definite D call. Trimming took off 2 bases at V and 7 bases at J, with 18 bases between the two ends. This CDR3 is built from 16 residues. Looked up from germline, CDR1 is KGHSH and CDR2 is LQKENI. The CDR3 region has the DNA TGTGCCAGCTCACCAGGTAGCCTCACAAGGGTGAATGAGCAGTTCTTC. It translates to CASSPGSLTRVNEQFF.

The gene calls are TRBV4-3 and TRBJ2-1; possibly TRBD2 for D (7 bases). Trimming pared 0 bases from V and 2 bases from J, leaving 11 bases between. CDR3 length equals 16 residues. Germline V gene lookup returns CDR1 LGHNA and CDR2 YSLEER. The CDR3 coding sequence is TGCGCCAGCAGCCAAGAGTTAGGGGGGGCCTACAATGAGCAGTTCTTC. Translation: CASSQELGGAYNEQFF.

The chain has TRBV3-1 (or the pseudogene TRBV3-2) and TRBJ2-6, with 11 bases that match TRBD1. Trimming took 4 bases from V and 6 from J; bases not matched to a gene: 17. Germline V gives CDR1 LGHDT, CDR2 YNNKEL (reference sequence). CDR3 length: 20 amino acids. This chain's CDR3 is CASSRNRDRGYPGAANVLTF. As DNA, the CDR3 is TGTGCCAGCAGCCGGAATCGGGACAGGGGGTACCCAGGGGCGGCCAACGTCCTGACTTTC.

The CDR3 DNA reads TGCGCCAGCAGCTTATTTGGGGGGATTGAAGAGACCCAGTACTTC. Its protein product is CASSLFGGIEETQYF. The gene calls are TRBV5-1 and TRBJ2-5; perhaps TRBD2 as D (6 bases). Germline V gene lookup returns CDR1 SGHRS and CDR2 YFSETQ. V was cut by 2 bases and J by 3 bases, with 14 bases left in between. This CDR3 has 15 residues.

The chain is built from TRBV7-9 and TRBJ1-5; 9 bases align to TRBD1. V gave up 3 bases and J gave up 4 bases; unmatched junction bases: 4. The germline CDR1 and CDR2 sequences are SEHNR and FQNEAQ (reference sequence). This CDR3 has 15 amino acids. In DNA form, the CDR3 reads TGTGCCAGCAGCTTTTCGACAGGGGGAAATCAGCCCCAGCATTTT. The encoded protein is CASSFSTGGNQPQHF.

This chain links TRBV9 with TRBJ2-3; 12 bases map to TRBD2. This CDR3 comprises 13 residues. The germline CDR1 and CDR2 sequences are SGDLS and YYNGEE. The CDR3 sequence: CVLAGGITDTQYF. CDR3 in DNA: TGTGTCCTAGCGGGGGGGATCACAGATACGCAGTATTTT.

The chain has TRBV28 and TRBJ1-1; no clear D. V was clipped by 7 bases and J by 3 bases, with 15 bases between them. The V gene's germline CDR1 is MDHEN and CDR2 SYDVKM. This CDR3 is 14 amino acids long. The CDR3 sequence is CASTPLGEYTEAFF. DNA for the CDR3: TGTGCCAGCACTCCCCTTGGGGAGTACACTGAAGCTTTCTTT. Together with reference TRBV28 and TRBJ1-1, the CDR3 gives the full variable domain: DVKVTQSSRYLVKRTGEKVFLECVQDMDHENMFWYRQDPGLGLRLIYFSYDVKMKEKGDIPEGYSVSREKKERFSLILESASTNQTSMYLCASTPLGEYTEAFFGQGTRLTVV.

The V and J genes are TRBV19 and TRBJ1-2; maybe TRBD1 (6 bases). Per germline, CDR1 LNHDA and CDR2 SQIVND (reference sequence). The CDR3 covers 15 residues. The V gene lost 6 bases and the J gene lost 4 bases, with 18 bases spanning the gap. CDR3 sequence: CASSRPGGDGYGYTF. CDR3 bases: TGTGCCAGTAGCCGACCTGGGGGCGACGGCTATGGCTACACCTTC.

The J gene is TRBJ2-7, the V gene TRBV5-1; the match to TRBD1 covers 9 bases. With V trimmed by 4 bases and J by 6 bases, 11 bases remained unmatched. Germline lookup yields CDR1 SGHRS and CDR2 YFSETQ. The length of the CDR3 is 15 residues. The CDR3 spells CASSPDGTGFLEQYF. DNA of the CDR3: TGCGCCAGCAGCCCGGACGGGACAGGGTTCCTCGAGCAGTACTTC.

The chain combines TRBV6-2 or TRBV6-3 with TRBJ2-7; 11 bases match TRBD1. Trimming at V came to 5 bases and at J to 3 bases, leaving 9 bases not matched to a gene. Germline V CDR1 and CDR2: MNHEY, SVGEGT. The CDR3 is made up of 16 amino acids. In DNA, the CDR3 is TGTGCCAGCAGTCTTTCCGGGACAGGGGGTTTCTACGAGCAGTACTTC. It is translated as CASSLSGTGGFYEQYF.

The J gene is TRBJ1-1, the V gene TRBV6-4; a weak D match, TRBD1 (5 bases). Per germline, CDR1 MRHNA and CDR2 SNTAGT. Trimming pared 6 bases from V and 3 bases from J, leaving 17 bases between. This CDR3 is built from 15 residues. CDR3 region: CASRDLLGGDTEAFF. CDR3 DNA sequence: TGTGCCAGCAGAGACCTGTTGGGGGGAGACACTGAAGCTTTCTTT.

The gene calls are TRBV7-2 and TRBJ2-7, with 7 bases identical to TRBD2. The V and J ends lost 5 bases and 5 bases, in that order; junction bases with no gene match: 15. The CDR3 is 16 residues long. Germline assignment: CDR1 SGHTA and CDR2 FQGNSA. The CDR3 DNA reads TGTGCCAGCAGCCATCCGGCTAGCGGCCCTCGGGACGAGCAGTACTTC. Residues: CASSHPASGPRDEQYF.

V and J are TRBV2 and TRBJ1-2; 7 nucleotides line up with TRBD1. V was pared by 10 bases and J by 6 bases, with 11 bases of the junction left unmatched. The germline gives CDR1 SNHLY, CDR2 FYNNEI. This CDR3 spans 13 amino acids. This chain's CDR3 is CATALTGTDGYTF. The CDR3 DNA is TGTGCCACCGCCCTGACAGGGACTGATGGCTACACCTTC.

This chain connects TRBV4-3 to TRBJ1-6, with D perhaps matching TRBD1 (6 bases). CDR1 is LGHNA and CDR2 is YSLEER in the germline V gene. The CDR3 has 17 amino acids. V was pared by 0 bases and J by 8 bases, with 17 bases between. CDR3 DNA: TGCGCCAGCAGCCAAGACGTGTCCCAGGGGCCTTATTCACCCCTCCACTTT. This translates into CASSQDVSQGPYSPLHF.

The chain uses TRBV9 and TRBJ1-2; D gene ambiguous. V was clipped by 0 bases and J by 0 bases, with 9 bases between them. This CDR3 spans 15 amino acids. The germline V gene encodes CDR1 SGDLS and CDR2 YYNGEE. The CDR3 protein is CASSVEALPNYGYTF. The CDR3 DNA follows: TGTGCCAGCAGCGTAGAGGCCTTACCTAACTATGGCTACACCTTC. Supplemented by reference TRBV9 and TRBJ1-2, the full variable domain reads DSGVTQTPKHLITATGQRVTLRCSPRSGDLSVYWYQQSLDQGLQFLIQYYNGEERAKGNILERFSAQQFPDLHSELNLSSLELGDSALYFCASSVEALPNYGYTFGSGTRLTVV.

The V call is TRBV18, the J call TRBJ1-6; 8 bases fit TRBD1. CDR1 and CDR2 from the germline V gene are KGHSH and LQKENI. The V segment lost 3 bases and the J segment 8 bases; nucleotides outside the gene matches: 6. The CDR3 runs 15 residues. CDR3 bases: TGTGCCAGCTCACCGGCTGAACAGGGGGATTCACCCCTCCACTTT. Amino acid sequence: CASSPAEQGDSPLHF.